The rows below give T cell receptor beta chains drawn from one sample of a study of shared clonotypes between healthy human individuals. The protocol was immunoSEQ multiplex PCR, while the TCRdb copy is restricted to in-frame clones and leaves out a portion. The sample includes some 2 million clones, roughly 94% of them seen just once. The sample taken for sequencing was naive CD8+ T cells sorted from blood. These receptor sequences come from a man aged 18 to 30 in good health. Each CDR3 is given with its conserved first and last residue. D genes are given only for firm matches. Some rows mark clone size as missing; the rest say once, few, many or name a class of expanded clone.

CDR3aa: CASRRLAPLDEQFF
CDR3nt: TGTGCCAGTCGAAGACTAGCGCCCTTGGATGAGCAGTTCTTC
j_gene: TRBJ2-1
abundance: -
v_gene: TRBV6-1
d_gene: TRBD2

CDR3aa: CASSFDSGGLQETQYF
CDR3nt: TGCGCCAGCAGCTTTGATAGCGGGGGGCTCCAAGAGACCCAGTACTTC
j_gene: TRBJ2-5
abundance: -
v_gene: TRBV5-1
d_gene: TRBD2

CDR3aa: CASSFSQGYEQYF
CDR3nt: TGTGCCAGCAGCTTCTCACAGGGCTACGAGCAGTACTTC
j_gene: TRBJ2-7
abundance: -
v_gene: TRBV11-3
d_gene: -

CDR3aa: CASSRTILGEQYF
CDR3nt: TGCGCCAGCAGTCGGACTATCCTAGGAGAGCAGTACTTC
j_gene: TRBJ2-7
abundance: few
v_gene: TRBV10-1
d_gene: -

CDR3aa: CSVGYGTGRFYEQYF
CDR3nt: TGCAGCGTTGGATACGGGACAGGGCGATTCTACGAGCAGTACTTC
j_gene: TRBJ2-7
abundance: once
v_gene: TRBV29-1
d_gene: TRBD1

CDR3aa: CSGEGLAREQYF
CDR3nt: TGCAGCGGTGAAGGACTAGCTAGGGAGCAGTACTTC
j_gene: TRBJ2-7
abundance: -
v_gene: TRBV29-1
d_gene: TRBD2

CDR3aa: CASSEGRGSGIYEQYF
CDR3nt: TGTGCCAGCAGTGAAGGGCGTGGTTCAGGAATCTACGAGCAGTACTTC
j_gene: TRBJ2-7
abundance: once
v_gene: TRBV6-1
d_gene: -

CDR3aa: CAWSSIGLEQYF
CDR3nt: TGTGCCTGGAGTTCTATAGGGCTCGAGCAGTACTTC
j_gene: TRBJ2-7
abundance: -
v_gene: TRBV30
d_gene: -

CDR3aa: CASSLVRGQGTGELFF
CDR3nt: TGTGCCAGCAGCTTAGTGAGGGGACAGGGGACCGGGGAGCTGTTTTTT
j_gene: TRBJ2-2
abundance: -
v_gene: TRBV11-2
d_gene: TRBD1

CDR3aa: CASSLVGAQGEQYF
CDR3nt: TGTGCCAGCAGTTTAGTGGGGGCGCAGGGCGAGCAGTACTTC
j_gene: TRBJ2-7
abundance: -
v_gene: TRBV27
d_gene: -

CDR3aa: CASSPQRLAGALGRTDTQYF
CDR3nt: TGTGCCAGCTCACCTCAGAGGCTAGCGGGAGCATTAGGACGCACAGATACGCAGTATTTT
j_gene: TRBJ2-3
abundance: -
v_gene: TRBV18
d_gene: TRBD2

CDR3aa: CASSTTGGLTEAFF
CDR3nt: TGTGCCAGCAGCACCACAGGGGGCCTAACTGAAGCTTTCTTT
j_gene: TRBJ1-1
abundance: -
v_gene: TRBV7-9
d_gene: TRBD1

CDR3aa: CASSPLYGAHNEQFF
CDR3nt: TGTGCCAGCAGTCCCCTCTATGGGGCCCACAATGAGCAGTTCTTC
j_gene: TRBJ2-1
abundance: -
v_gene: TRBV27
d_gene: -

CDR3aa: CASSGINSPLHF
CDR3nt: TGTGCCAGCAGCGGGATTAATTCACCCCTCCACTTT
j_gene: TRBJ1-6
abundance: few
v_gene: TRBV6-5
d_gene: -

CDR3aa: CASSLAQGYEQYF
CDR3nt: TGCGCCAGCAGCTTGGCACAGGGGTATGAGCAGTACTTC
j_gene: TRBJ2-7
abundance: once
v_gene: TRBV5-1
d_gene: TRBD1

CDR3aa: CATMTAIYGYTF
CDR3nt: TGTGCCACCATGACAGCTATCTATGGCTACACCTTC
j_gene: TRBJ1-2
abundance: -
v_gene: TRBV2
d_gene: -

CDR3aa: CASSGDRGAGYGYTF
CDR3nt: TGTGCCAGCAGCGGTGACAGGGGCGCTGGCTATGGCTACACCTTC
j_gene: TRBJ1-2
abundance: -
v_gene: TRBV6-1
d_gene: TRBD1

CDR3aa: CARPTASLYSNQPQHF
CDR3nt: TGTGCCAGACCGACAGCGTCGCTTTATAGCAATCAGCCCCAGCATTTT
j_gene: TRBJ1-5
abundance: -
v_gene: TRBV19
d_gene: -

CDR3aa: CASSTWGGDEQYF
CDR3nt: TGTGCCAGCAGCACGTGGGGGGGAGACGAGCAGTACTTC
j_gene: TRBJ2-7
abundance: -
v_gene: TRBV7-9
d_gene: TRBD2

CDR3aa: CASSGTGFSEKLFF
CDR3nt: TGTGCCAGCAGTGGGACAGGGTTCAGTGAAAAACTGTTTTTT
j_gene: TRBJ1-4
abundance: few
v_gene: TRBV2
d_gene: TRBD1

CDR3aa: CASSLGLEVDTQYF
CDR3nt: TGTGCCAGCAGCTTGGGACTAGAGGTAGATACGCAGTATTTT
j_gene: TRBJ2-3
abundance: -
v_gene: TRBV5-6
d_gene: -

CDR3aa: CASRQVAGATGELFF
CDR3nt: TGTGCCAGCAGGCAAGTAGCGGGAGCCACCGGGGAGCTGTTTTTT
j_gene: TRBJ2-2
abundance: -
v_gene: TRBV7-2
d_gene: TRBD2

CDR3aa: CASSHAGTGALGEQFF
CDR3nt: TGTGCCAGCTCACACGCCGGGACAGGGGCCCTCGGTGAGCAGTTCTTC
j_gene: TRBJ2-1
abundance: -
v_gene: TRBV18
d_gene: TRBD1

CDR3aa: CASSERGETDEQFF
CDR3nt: TGTGCCAGCAGTGAGAGGGGGGAAACGGATGAGCAGTTCTTC
j_gene: TRBJ2-1
abundance: -
v_gene: TRBV27
d_gene: -

CDR3aa: CASSDEVVDSWLYEQYF
CDR3nt: TGTGCCAGCAGTGATGAGGTTGTGGACAGTTGGTTGTACGAGCAGTACTTC
j_gene: TRBJ2-7
abundance: -
v_gene: TRBV2
d_gene: -

CDR3aa: CASTRQGAPTEAFF
CDR3nt: TGTGCCAGCACTAGACAGGGGGCGCCCACTGAAGCTTTCTTT
j_gene: TRBJ1-1
abundance: once
v_gene: TRBV27
d_gene: TRBD1

CDR3aa: CASRAPSSYEQYF
CDR3nt: TGTGCCAGTAGGGCCCCGTCTTCCTACGAGCAGTACTTC
j_gene: TRBJ2-7
abundance: -
v_gene: TRBV19
d_gene: -

CDR3aa: CASAQGETQYF
CDR3nt: TGCGCCAGCGCCCAGGGGGAGACCCAGTACTTC
j_gene: TRBJ2-5
abundance: -
v_gene: TRBV4-1
d_gene: -

CDR3aa: CASSQRGAAYEQYF
CDR3nt: TGTGCCAGCAGTCAAAGGGGGGCTGCCTACGAGCAGTACTTC
j_gene: TRBJ2-7
abundance: -
v_gene: TRBV7-2
d_gene: -

CDR3aa: CASSAWDGRADTQYF
CDR3nt: TGTGCCAGCAGCGCTTGGGACGGGAGAGCAGATACGCAGTATTTT
j_gene: TRBJ2-3
abundance: -
v_gene: TRBV2
d_gene: -

CDR3aa: CASSSPSWEQYF
CDR3nt: TGTGCCAGCAGTTCTCCTTCGTGGGAGCAGTACTTC
j_gene: TRBJ2-7
abundance: -
v_gene: TRBV6-5
d_gene: -

CDR3aa: CASSRHLPGWPQHF
CDR3nt: TGTGCCAGCAGCCGACACCTCCCCGGTTGGCCCCAGCATTTT
j_gene: TRBJ1-5
abundance: -
v_gene: TRBV27
d_gene: -

CDR3aa: CASSIQGTYNEQFF
CDR3nt: TGTGCCAGTAGTATTCAGGGGACCTACAATGAGCAGTTCTTC
j_gene: TRBJ2-1
abundance: -
v_gene: TRBV19
d_gene: -

CDR3aa: CASSPRGNEQYF
CDR3nt: TGTGCCAGCAGCCCCAGAGGGAACGAGCAGTACTTC
j_gene: TRBJ2-7
abundance: -
v_gene: TRBV13
d_gene: -

CDR3aa: CAISVPPGEVDYEQYF
CDR3nt: -
j_gene: TRBJ2-7
abundance: -
v_gene: TRBV10-3
d_gene: -

CDR3aa: CASSLTRQGGWETQYF
CDR3nt: TGTGCCAGCAGCTTAACCCGGCAGGGAGGTTGGGAGACCCAGTACTTC
j_gene: TRBJ2-5
abundance: -
v_gene: TRBV13
d_gene: -

CDR3aa: CAWRMAGDYGYTF
CDR3nt: TGTGCCTGGAGGATGGCAGGGGATTATGGCTACACCTTC
j_gene: TRBJ1-2
abundance: -
v_gene: TRBV30
d_gene: -

CDR3aa: CASTRGYEQYF
CDR3nt: TGTGCCAGTACGCGCGGCTACGAGCAGTACTTC
j_gene: TRBJ2-7
abundance: -
v_gene: TRBV19
d_gene: -

CDR3aa: CASSVEAADEQYF
CDR3nt: TGTGCCAGCAGCGTAGAGGCGGCGGACGAGCAGTACTTC
j_gene: TRBJ2-7
abundance: -
v_gene: TRBV9
d_gene: -

CDR3aa: CTSSQDWYGYPGETKRKTNEKLFF
CDR3nt: TGCACCAGCAGCCAAGATTGGTATGGGTATCCAGGGGAGACGAAGAGGAAAACTAATGAAAAACTGTTTTTT
j_gene: TRBJ1-4
abundance: once
v_gene: TRBV1
d_gene: -

CDR3aa: CASRGRVSYEQYF
CDR3nt: TGTGCCAGTAGGGGGAGGGTATCCTACGAGCAGTACTTC
j_gene: TRBJ2-7
abundance: -
v_gene: TRBV19
d_gene: TRBD2